The clone carrying this T cell receptor (beta chain) was observed at least ten times. Its matching antigen is unknown. This entry belongs to a study of glioma-infiltrating T cells. Across the whole study: WHO grade II oligodendrogliomas or astrocytomas, plus non-recurrent WHO grade IV glioblastomas, were sampled. Study-level findings and limits: Only very few CDR3 sequences appeared in both tissue and blood. A blood CDR3 motif signature was depleted in highly divergent patients.

Amplification of TCR alpha and beta CDR3 regions from RNA used iRepertoire nested multiplex PCR. TCRdb independently ran MiXCR on the multiplex PCR reads; one entry per CDR3 protein. The repertoire holds around 390,000 distinct CDR3 sequences, 41% seen once, with 12% in the top ten. The specimen sequenced was glioma tissue, nonneoplastic brain tissue, or PBMCs (not recorded which). This TCR was sampled from a human donor with low-grade glioma or glioblastoma, undergoing nonglioma brain surgery, or in good health (not recorded which).

The CDR3: CASSFLAGASTDTQYF. The DNA of the CDR3 is TGTGCCAGCAGTTTCCTAGCGGGAGCTAGCACAGATACGCAGTATTTT. The chain carries TRBV27 and TRBJ2-3; 10 bases line up with TRBD2. J lost 0 bases, V lost 3 bases, and 3 bases had no gene match. Germline CDR1 is MNHEY and CDR2 is SMNVEV (reference sequence). This CDR3 region has 16 residues.